This TCR beta chain was documented in a study of a mutant IDH1 vaccine in newly diagnosed glioma. About the research overall: Weeks 1, 3, 5, 7, 11, 15, 19 and 23 were when patients received their eight vaccinations. The initiation of vaccination occurred 4-6 weeks after radiotherapy alone, or with temozolomide cycles. Averaging roughly 40 years of age, treated patients were approximately 62% male and about 38% female.

Sequencing used immunoSEQ multiplex PCR; TCRdb keeps in-frame clones, though not all of them. Of about 40,000 clones in the sample, 80% to 85% were seen once. This sample's time point: week 11, during vaccination. The investigators gave 300 ug of mutant IDH1 20-mer peptide in each vaccine dose, together with topical imiquimod. Tumors from donors were new WHO grade 3 or 4 IDH1-mutant astrocytomas with ATRX loss. Points on this clone: The antigen remains undetermined.

Sequenced here: PBMCs, sampled from a glioma patient whose treatment included an IDH1 peptide vaccine. This TCR was recovered from a middle-aged man with glioma.

CDR3 nucleotide sequence: TGCGCCAGCAAGGTCAGCACTAACTATGGCTACACCTTC. It specifies CASKVSTNYGYTF. The chain employs TRBV5-1 and TRBJ1-2, with D uncertain. V lost 6 bases and J 0 bases, leaving 9 bases between the germline ends. Germline CDR1 SGHRS, CDR2 YFSETQ. The CDR3 length is 13 residues.